Below are 16 T cell receptor beta chains sequenced from a single sample in a study of identical twins. TCRdb fed the 5' RACE reads into MiXCR, producing one record per CDR3 protein. The table has about 920,000 distinct CDR3 sequences, 9% to 15% seen once. The sample also formed part of further work on yellow fever vaccine responses in identical twins.

The sequenced sample consisted of PBMCs. These receptors all stem from a woman aged 18 to 35 in good health.

This chain joins TRBV11-2 and TRBJ2-3; D gene unclear. V shed 1 base and J shed 5 bases, with 10 bases lying between them. The CDR3 spans 14 residues. Germline loops: CDR1 SGHAT, CDR2 FQNNGV. The CDR3 nucleotides are TGTGCCAGCAGCTTAGGTCAAAGGCGAGATACGCAGTATTTT. Translation gives CASSLGQRRDTQYF. The whole variable domain, filled in from reference TRBV11-2 and TRBJ2-3, reads EAGVAQSPRYKIIEKRQSVAFWCNPISGHATLYWYQQILGQGPKLLIQFQNNGVVDDSQLPKDRFSAERLKGVDSTLKIQPAKLEDSAVYLCASSLGQRRDTQYFGPGTRLTVL.

The chain joins TRBV18 to TRBJ2-1; weak D call: TRBD1 (6 bases). The CDR3 totals 14 residues. Trimming left V 9 bases short and J 7 bases short, with 19 bases between. CDR1 is KGHSH and CDR2 is LQKENI in the germline V gene. CDR3 sequence: CASSLGAVGNEQFF. CDR3 in DNA: TGTGCCAGTTCCCTGGGGGCTGTGGGGAATGAGCAGTTCTTC.

This clonotype was found many times. This chain uses TRBV12-3 or TRBV12-4 with TRBJ2-7; D is possibly TRBD2 (5 bases). This CDR3 is built from 17 residues. The germline V and J ends were trimmed by 4 bases and 0 bases, with 19 bases remaining between them. CDR3 nucleotide sequence: TGTGCCAGCAGTTACTCCCTCGGAGGCGGAAACTCCTACGAGCAGTACGTC. Amino acids: CASSYSLGGGNSYEQYV.

This clonotype was observed a handful of times. The chain employs TRBV12-3 or TRBV12-4 and TRBJ2-2; TRBD1 aligns across 9 bases. This CDR3 comprises 16 residues. Losses at the gene ends were 4 bases for V and 11 bases for J; bases not matched to a gene: 14. The CDR3 nucleotides are TGTGCCAGCAGTTCCCGCCACTCAATGGGACAGGGCGAGCTGTTTTTT. Translating it yields CASSSRHSMGQGELFF.

V is TRBV5-1 and J is TRBJ2-7; the match to TRBD1 covers 7 bases. J gave up 5 bases and V 3 bases, and 17 bases lay outside the gene matches. Germline CDR1 reads SGHRS; CDR2 reads YFSETQ. There are 17 residues in the CDR3. The CDR3 sequence: CASSSGPTGSVSDEQYF. For the CDR3, the DNA is TGCGCCAGCAGCTCGGGACCGACAGGGTCGGTCTCGGACGAGCAGTACTTC.

The chain couples TRBV5-5 to TRBJ2-2; D is possibly TRBD2 (5 bases). CDR1 and CDR2 from the germline V gene are SGHKS and YYEKEE (reference sequence). The CDR3 spans 16 residues. The V end was cut by 1 base, the J end by 4 bases, with 14 bases between. In DNA, the CDR3 is TGTGCCAGCAGCTTGCCCGGGGTATTGGGCACCGGGGAGCTGTTTTTT. This codes for CASSLPGVLGTGELFF.

This clonotype was detected many times. DNA for the CDR3: TGTGCCAGCAGCCAAGTGAGCGGGAGAGAGACCCAGTACTTC. This codes for CASSQVSGRETQYF. The J gene is TRBJ2-5, the V gene TRBV14; 8 positions agree with TRBD2. Germline-derived CDR1 and CDR2 are SGHDN and FVKESK. The CDR3 spans 14 residues. V lost 1 base, J lost 4 bases, and 2 bases stayed unmatched.

A few counts support this clonotype. The chain carries TRBV11-2 and TRBJ1-6, with D possibly matching TRBD1 (5 bases). V lost 6 bases, J lost 3 bases, and 15 bases lay in between. This CDR3 comprises 16 residues. In germline, CDR1 is SGHAT, CDR2 FQNNGV. The CDR3: CASSAGTLGYNSPLHF. In DNA form, the CDR3 reads TGTGCCAGCAGTGCCGGGACTTTGGGCTATAATTCACCCCTCCACTTT.

V gene TRBV29-1 combines with J gene TRBJ2-1; 7 positions agree with TRBD2. CDR3 length: 12 amino acids. The trim removed 6 bases at V and 9 bases at J, leaving 8 bases unmatched. Germline V gene sequence: CDR1 SQVTM, CDR2 ANQGSEA. CDR3 in amino acids: CSVTTWEGEQFF. CDR3 coding DNA: TGCAGCGTCACTACTTGGGAGGGTGAGCAGTTCTTC.

This chain joins TRBV2 and TRBJ2-1; D gene ambiguous. The CDR3 has 15 residues. In germline, CDR1 is SNHLY, CDR2 FYNNEI. The germline V and J ends were trimmed by 3 bases and 1 base, with 10 bases remaining between them. CDR3 loop: CASSEGIMSYNEQFF. The CDR3 bases are TGTGCCAGCAGTGAGGGAATCATGTCCTACAATGAGCAGTTCTTC.

Here the CDR3 DNA reads TGTGCCAGCAGTGAAGCTCTACAGGGAGGGGATCAGCCCCAGCATTTT. Protein product: CASSEALQGGDQPQHF. V gene TRBV2 combines with J gene TRBJ1-5, with D possibly matching TRBD1 (6 bases). V was trimmed by 0 bases and J by 5 bases, leaving 14 bases between them. CDR3 length: 16 amino acids. Germline CDR1 reads SNHLY; CDR2 reads FYNNEI.

The chain uses TRBV18 and TRBJ2-5; possible D gene TRBD1, 6 bases. Trimming removed 1 base from V and 2 bases from J, with 8 bases in between. CDR3 length equals 14 residues. The V gene's germline CDR1 is KGHSH and CDR2 LQKENI. The CDR3 spells CASSPQGQQETQYF. In DNA form, the CDR3 reads TGTGCCAGCTCACCACAGGGACAACAAGAGACCCAGTACTTC.

The sample holds a few counts of this clonotype. The chain recombines TRBV12-3 or TRBV12-4 with TRBJ1-1; D is unresolved. This CDR3 is 13 amino acids long. The ends were cut back, 3 bases at V and 4 bases at J, with 9 bases in the middle. The CDR3 region has the DNA TGTGCCAGCAGTTTCTCGACTGGCACTGAAGCTTTCTTT. It codes for CASSFSTGTEAFF.

V gene TRBV9 combines with J gene TRBJ2-7, with TRBD2 matching 7 bases. The length of the CDR3 is 15 residues. Trimming removed 0 bases from V and 5 bases from J; junction bases left unmatched: 8. CDR1 and CDR2 (germline): SGDLS, YYNGEE. The CDR3 reads CASSVEWGGVHEQYF. DNA for the CDR3: TGTGCCAGCAGCGTAGAATGGGGGGGAGTTCACGAGCAGTACTTC.

This clonotype was counted only a few times. The rearrangement joins TRBV4-1 to TRBJ2-5; 16 nucleotides agree with TRBD2. Germline CDR1 reads MGHRA; CDR2 reads YSYEKL. This CDR3 comprises 18 residues. J gave up 4 bases and V 1 base, and 6 bases lay outside the gene matches. Here the CDR3 reads CASSQGGLAGGRGETQYF. As DNA, the CDR3 is TGCGCCAGCAGCCAAGGGGGACTAGCGGGAGGGAGAGGAGAGACCCAGTACTTC.

The sample holds many counts of this clonotype. This chain connects TRBV15 to TRBJ2-1; 13 nucleotides agree with TRBD2. The J segment lost 9 bases and the V segment lost 1 base, leaving 9 bases of the junction unmatched. CDR1 LNHNV and CDR2 YYDKDF come from the germline V gene (reference sequence). CDR3 length equals 17 residues. The CDR3 region is CATSRGGTSGKDSEQFF. The DNA for the CDR3 is TGTGCCACCAGCAGAGGTGGGACTAGCGGGAAAGACAGTGAGCAGTTCTTC.